What follows are 8 T cell receptor beta chains derived from one specimen sequenced in a study of CD8+ T cells in alopecia areata. Treatment defined: oral pan-JAK inhibitor, 5-10 mg twice daily. Sequencing templates came from extracted RNA that was reverse transcribed into cDNA. Measured with immunoSEQ multiplex PCR; TCRdb has only the in-frame clones, and not every one. This table has about 150,000 clones, about 56% appearing once. The material was CD8+ T cells sorted from blood, obtained at week 4, from a patient treated with tofacitinib. These receptors originate from a human donor with alopecia areata.

The table lists this clone with a few counts. The rearrangement joins TRBV6-4 to TRBJ1-6; 10 bases agree with TRBD1. Germline CDR1 MRHNA, CDR2 SNTAGT. The CDR3 is 15 amino acids. The V segment lost 8 bases and the J segment 8 bases; nucleotides outside the gene matches: 9. CDR3 in DNA: TGTGCCAGCTCCCCTCGCGGGACAGGGGATTCACCCCTCCACTTT. Encoded protein: CASSPRGTGDSPLHF.

This clone showed up just a few times. The J gene is TRBJ1-5, the V gene TRBV27, with D unresolved. The CDR3 spans 14 residues. Germline V gene sequence: CDR1 MNHEY, CDR2 SMNVEV (reference sequence). The V end lost 3 bases, the J end lost 1 base, and 7 bases lay between the germline ends. CDR3 in DNA: TGTGCCAGCAGTTTTCTAGGGAGCAATCAGCCCCAGCATTTT. This sequence encodes CASSFLGSNQPQHF.

V usage is TRBV27 and J usage is TRBJ2-3; tentatively, D is TRBD1 (5 bases). Germline-derived CDR1 and CDR2 are MNHEY and SMNVEV (reference sequence). The CDR3 covers 15 residues. The V end was cut by 7 bases, the J end by 6 bases, with 20 bases between. CDR3 sequence reads: CASTEVVGPRDTQYF. The CDR3, as DNA: TGTGCCAGCACCGAGGTGGTGGGGCCGCGGGATACGCAGTATTTT.

Notes on this clone: Additional DNA sequences in this sample encode the identical CDR3. The V call is TRBV4-1, the J call TRBJ2-7, with 8 bases matching TRBD2. The CDR3 is 13 residues long. V lost 3 bases to trimming and J lost 4 bases; unmatched junction nucleotides: 2. Looked up from germline, CDR1 is MGHRA and CDR2 is YSYEKL. CDR3 amino acids: CASSHRGGYEQYF. CDR3 in DNA: TGCGCCAGCAGCCACCGGGGGGGGTACGAGCAGTACTTC.

This sequence joins TRBV29-1 and TRBJ1-4; D remains ambiguous. The CDR3 contains 11 residues. Germline CDR1 SQVTM, CDR2 ANQGSEA. V lost 2 bases to trimming and J lost 10 bases, with 8 bases between them. The CDR3 nucleotides are TGCAGCGTTGAAAGGCGGGGAAAACTGTTTTTT. It specifies CSVERRGKLFF.

The J gene is TRBJ2-7, the V gene TRBV10-3; 7 bases match TRBD2. The CDR3 loop spans 13 amino acids. V shed 0 bases, J shed 5 bases, and the junction held 1 base outside the gene matches. Germline V gene sequence: CDR1 ENHRY, CDR2 SYGVKD. The CDR3 nucleotides are TGTGCCATCAGTGAGTCGGGAGGGCACGAGCAGTACTTC. It codes for CAISESGGHEQYF.

This rearrangement joins TRBV4-1 to TRBJ2-1; 10 bases map to TRBD2. The V gene end was trimmed by 5 bases and the J gene end by 6 bases; junction bases not matched to a gene: 10. The CDR3 loop spans 16 amino acids. The germline CDR1 and CDR2 sequences are MGHRA and YSYEKL. CDR3 nucleotides: TGCGCCAGCAGCTTGAGCGGGGGGGCCTTGGTCAATGAGCAGTTCTTC. It is translated as CASSLSGGALVNEQFF.

This chain uses TRBV4-2 with TRBJ2-1; D remains ambiguous. Germline CDR1 reads LGHNA; CDR2 reads YNFKEQ. Trimming cost V 1 base and J 8 bases, with 3 bases left between them. CDR3 length: 11 amino acids. In nucleotides, the CDR3 is TGTGCCAGCAGCCAAGGCCATGAGCAGTTCTTC. This translates into CASSQGHEQFF.